These 20 T cell receptor beta chains share one sample of origin, sequenced in a study of blood T cell repertoires in COVID-19. Assay used: immunoSEQ multiplex PCR; TCRdb lists only in-frame clones, some missing. The sample has 55,000 to 80,000 clones, around 80% seen once. The sample comprised peripheral blood. Source of these receptors: a human donor in a cohort sampled during active COVID-19.

The chain carries TRBV9 and TRBJ2-2, with 8 bases aligning to TRBD2. Germline values: CDR1 SGDLS, CDR2 YYNGEE. This CDR3 contains 17 residues. The ends lost 0 bases at V and 3 bases at J; junction bases unmatched: 7. The CDR3 loop is CASSVEASGLYTGELFF. The CDR3 nucleotides read TGTGCCAGCAGCGTAGAGGCTAGCGGGCTCTACACCGGGGAGCTGTTTTTT.

V and J are TRBV5-8 and TRBJ1-1; D may be TRBD1 (6 bases). The CDR3 sequence is 17 residues long. Germline lookup yields CDR1 SGHTS and CDR2 YDEGEE. V dropped 2 bases and J dropped 4 bases, with 21 bases sitting between them. The CDR3 DNA reads as TGTGCCAGCAGCTTTTTGGGACATGGCGGTGGAGGCACTGAAGCTTTCTTT. Encoded protein: CASSFLGHGGGGTEAFF.

The V gene is TRBV10-3, the J gene TRBJ2-1, with 10 bases fitting TRBD2. This CDR3 is built from 18 residues. Germline values: CDR1 ENHRY, CDR2 SYGVKD. The V gene end was trimmed by 6 bases and the J gene end by 2 bases; junction bases not matched to a gene: 13. The CDR3 spells CAISPKRSGGATYNEQFF. The CDR3, as DNA: TGTGCCATCAGCCCAAAGAGGAGCGGGGGGGCCACCTACAATGAGCAGTTCTTC.

The J gene is TRBJ2-3, the V gene TRBV5-6; no definite D call. The germline V and J ends were trimmed by 0 bases and 2 bases, with 10 bases remaining between them. This CDR3 comprises 15 residues. The germline V gene has CDR1 SGHDT and CDR2 YYEEEE. The DNA for the CDR3 is TGTGCCAGCAGCTTGGGGCAGGCAAACACAGATACGCAGTATTTT. Translation gives CASSLGQANTDTQYF.

This sequence joins TRBV5-4 and TRBJ1-2, with 10 bases lining up with TRBD1. Losses at the gene ends were 4 bases for V and 8 bases for J; bases not matched to a gene: 8. This CDR3 has 14 amino acids. Germline-derived CDR1 and CDR2 are SGHNT and YYREEE (reference sequence). CDR3 region: CASSRGQGTYGYTF. The CDR3 DNA sequence: TGTGCCAGCAGCCGGGGACAGGGGACGTACGGCTACACCTTC. Together with reference TRBV5-4 and TRBJ1-2, the CDR3 gives the full variable domain: ETGVTQSPTHLIKTRGQQVTLRCSSQSGHNTVSWYQQALGQGPQFIFQYYREEENGRGNFPPRFSGLQFPNYSSELNVNALELDDSALYLCASSRGQGTYGYTFGSGTRLTVV.

J is TRBJ1-1 and V is TRBV7-8; D is undetermined. Trimming took off 11 bases at V and 4 bases at J, with 17 bases between the two ends. The length of the CDR3 is 13 residues. The germline V gene has CDR1 SGHVS and CDR2 FQNEAQ. In DNA form, the CDR3 reads TGTGCCGCTTACCGGGTGCGGGGCACTGAAGCTTTCTTT. It specifies CAAYRVRGTEAFF.

The chain couples TRBV5-1 to TRBJ2-3; a possible D gene is TRBD2 (6 bases). This CDR3 has 17 amino acids. The V gene lost 3 bases and the J gene lost 0 bases, with 17 bases spanning the gap. In germline, CDR1 is SGHRS, CDR2 YFSETQ. For the CDR3, the DNA is TGCGCCAGCAGCTGGACCCACAGGACTACAAGCACAGATACGCAGTATTTT. Translating it yields CASSWTHRTTSTDTQYF.

The rearrangement links TRBV10-3 to TRBJ2-3; D gene unclear. V gave up 5 bases and J gave up 6 bases, with 12 bases separating them. The CDR3 length is 13 residues. Looked up from germline, CDR1 is ENHRY and CDR2 is SYGVKD. The CDR3 coding sequence is TGTGCCATCAGTAGTTTCGGTTCGGATACGCAGTATTTT. Translation gives CAISSFGSDTQYF.

This chain connects TRBV18 to TRBJ2-2; D is uncertain. From germline, CDR1 is KGHSH and CDR2 LQKENI. V was shortened by 1 base and J by 3 bases, with 9 bases between the two germline ends. The CDR3 loop spans 15 amino acids. This chain's CDR3 is CASSPRTVDTGELFF. The CDR3 DNA is TGTGCCAGCTCACCACGAACAGTAGACACCGGGGAGCTGTTTTTT.

The V and J genes are TRBV5-1 and TRBJ2-7; 10 bases align to TRBD2. The ends lost 2 bases at V and 3 bases at J; junction bases unmatched: 5. CDR3 length: 15 amino acids. The germline gives CDR1 SGHRS, CDR2 YFSETQ. The CDR3 loop is CASSFLAGEVYEQYF. In DNA form, the CDR3 reads TGCGCCAGCAGCTTCCTAGCGGGAGAGGTCTACGAGCAGTACTTC.

The DNA of the CDR3 is TGTGCCAGCAGCTTACGGACACCGAACACCGGGGAGCTGTTTTTT. It codes for CASSLRTPNTGELFF. The genes are TRBV7-9 and TRBJ2-2; tentatively, D is TRBD1 (5 bases). Per germline, CDR1 SEHNR and CDR2 FQNEAQ (reference sequence). V lost 2 bases to trimming and J lost 0 bases, with 7 bases between them. The length of the CDR3 is 15 residues.

In this sample, this clone turned up a few times. The V and J genes are TRBV6-5 and TRBJ2-7; TRBD1 matches at 7 bases. The CDR3 length is 13 residues. Looked up from germline, CDR1 is MNHEY and CDR2 is SVGAGI. With V trimmed by 10 bases and J by 6 bases, 12 bases remained unmatched. The CDR3: CATSGTALSEQYF. The CDR3 region has the DNA TGTGCCACCTCCGGGACAGCTCTCTCCGAGCAGTACTTC.

This clone is a singleton in its sample. The junction does not match germline at one end; this may be a read error. The genes are TRBV29-1 and TRBJ2-7, with 11 bases lining up with TRBD1. The CDR3 runs 14 residues. Germline values: CDR1 SQVTM, CDR2 ANQGSEA. For the CDR3, the DNA is TGCAGCGTTGAAGATCGCAGGACAGGGGGCGCCCCCCACTTC. Translated, it gives CSVEDRRTGGAPHF.

This rearrangement joins TRBV27 to TRBJ2-3, with D possibly being TRBD2 (5 bases). CDR1 is MNHEY and CDR2 is SMNVEV in the germline V gene (reference sequence). CDR3 size: 14 residues. Trimming shortened V by 2 bases and J by 6 bases, and 12 bases separated the two germline ends. The CDR3 DNA reads as TGTGCCAGCAGTTTAGAGGATTCGGGGGATACGCAGTATTTT. It is translated as CASSLEDSGDTQYF.

The chain is built from TRBV6-5 and TRBJ2-7; TRBD1 might be the D (5 bases). The CDR3 consists of 14 residues. From germline, CDR1 is MNHEY and CDR2 SVGAGI. Trimming took 6 bases from V and 6 from J, leaving 18 bases between them. The CDR3 protein is CASSSSPQGSEQYF. As DNA, the CDR3 is TGTGCCAGCAGCTCCTCCCCGCAGGGATCCGAGCAGTACTTC.

This clone was seen a single time. The rearrangement links TRBV18 to TRBJ2-1; 7 bases line up with TRBD1. CDR1 is KGHSH, CDR2 LQKENI, per germline. V dropped 3 bases and J dropped 5; count of bases not matched to a gene: 4. The CDR3 is 14 residues long. The CDR3 spells CASSPLGTDNEQFF. In DNA, the CDR3 is TGTGCCAGCTCACCTCTCGGGACAGACAATGAGCAGTTCTTC.

This clone was seen a handful of times. The chain uses TRBV19 and TRBJ2-6; maybe TRBD2 (6 bases). Germline V gene data show CDR1 as LNHDA and CDR2 as SQIVND (reference sequence). V was cut by 9 bases and J by 0 bases, with 18 bases left in between. This CDR3 is 17 amino acids long. CDR3 in DNA: TGTGCCAGCTCCGGCGGGGCGGAGCTCTCTGGGGCCAACGTCCTGACTTTC. Encoded protein: CASSGGAELSGANVLTF.

The chain recombines TRBV5-1 with TRBJ2-2, with TRBD1 matching over 7 bases. Germline V gives CDR1 SGHRS, CDR2 YFSETQ. The CDR3 sequence is 16 residues long. J lost 0 bases, V lost 2 bases, and 4 bases had no gene match. Here the CDR3 reads CASSLAGTANTGELFF. The DNA of the CDR3 is TGCGCCAGCAGCTTAGCCGGGACAGCGAACACCGGGGAGCTGTTTTTT.

V usage is TRBV7-6 and J usage is TRBJ1-1; D unresolved. The germline CDR1 and CDR2 sequences are SGHVS and FNYEAQ. CDR3 size: 13 residues. With 5 bases removed from V and 3 bases from J, the gap between germline ends came to 10 bases. This CDR3 is CASSLTVDTEAFF. For the CDR3, the DNA is TGTGCCAGCAGCCTTACGGTCGACACTGAAGCTTTCTTT.

This sequence joins TRBV30 and TRBJ1-4, with D perhaps TRBD1 (6 bases). Germline V gene data show CDR1 as GTSNPN and CDR2 as SVGIG (reference sequence). The CDR3 has 14 amino acids. Deletions cut 2 bases from V and 7 bases from J, with 14 bases between. CDR3 DNA: TGTGCCTGGAGTAGTGTGGGGGCGGGTGAAAAACTGTTTTTT. Its translation is CAWSSVGAGEKLFF.